A single T cell receptor beta chain is shown here with its context. The table came from immunoSEQ multiplex PCR; TCRdb's copy has only in-frame clones and leaves some out. The sample lists 140,000 to 150,000 clones; roughly 88% were seen once. The sample is drawn from a study of T cell responses to AZD1222 COVID-19 vaccine. The CDR3 covers 13 residues. The ends lost 6 bases at V and 8 bases at J; junction bases unmatched: 6. This receptor was obtained from an adult who received the MenACWY meningococcal vaccine as a control. Material: peripheral blood, obtained 28 days after the second dose of the MenACWY control vaccine. This chain connects TRBV12-3 or TRBV12-4 to TRBJ2-1, with 8 bases matching TRBD1. CDR3 nucleotides: TGTGCCAGCAGCCCTAGACAGGGGCATGAGCAGTTCTTC. Translating gives CASSPRQGHEQFF.